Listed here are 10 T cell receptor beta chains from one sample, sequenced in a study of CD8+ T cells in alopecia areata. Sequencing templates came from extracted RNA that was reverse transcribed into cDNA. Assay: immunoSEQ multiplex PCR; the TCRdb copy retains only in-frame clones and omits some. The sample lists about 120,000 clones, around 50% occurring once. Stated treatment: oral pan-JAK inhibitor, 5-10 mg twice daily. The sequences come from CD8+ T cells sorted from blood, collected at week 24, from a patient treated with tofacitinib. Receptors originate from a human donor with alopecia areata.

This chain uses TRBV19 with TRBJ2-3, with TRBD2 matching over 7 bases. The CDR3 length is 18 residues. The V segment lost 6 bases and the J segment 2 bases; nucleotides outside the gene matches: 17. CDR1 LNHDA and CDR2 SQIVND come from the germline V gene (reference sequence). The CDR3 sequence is CASSHTPSRDYNTDTQYF. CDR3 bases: TGTGCCAGTAGCCATACTCCATCCCGGGACTACAACACAGATACGCAGTATTTT.

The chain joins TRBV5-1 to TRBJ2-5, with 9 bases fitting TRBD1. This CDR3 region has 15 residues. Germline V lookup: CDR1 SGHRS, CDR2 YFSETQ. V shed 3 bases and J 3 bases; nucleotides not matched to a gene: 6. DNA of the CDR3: TGCGCCAGCAGCTCAGTTGGGACAGGGAAAGAGACCCAGTACTTC. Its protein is CASSSVGTGKETQYF.

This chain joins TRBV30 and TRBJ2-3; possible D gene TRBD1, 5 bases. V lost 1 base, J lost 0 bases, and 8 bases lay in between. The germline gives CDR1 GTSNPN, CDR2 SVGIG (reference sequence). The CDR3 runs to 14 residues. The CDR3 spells CAWSGTLSTDTQYF. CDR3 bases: TGTGCCTGGAGTGGGACACTGAGCACAGATACGCAGTATTTT.

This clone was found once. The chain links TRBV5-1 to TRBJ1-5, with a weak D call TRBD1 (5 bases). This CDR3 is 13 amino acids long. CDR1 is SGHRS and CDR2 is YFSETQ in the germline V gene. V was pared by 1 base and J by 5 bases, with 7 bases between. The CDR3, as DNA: TGCGCCAGCAGCTTGTTGGGGGATCAGCCCCAGCATTTT. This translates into CASSLLGDQPQHF.

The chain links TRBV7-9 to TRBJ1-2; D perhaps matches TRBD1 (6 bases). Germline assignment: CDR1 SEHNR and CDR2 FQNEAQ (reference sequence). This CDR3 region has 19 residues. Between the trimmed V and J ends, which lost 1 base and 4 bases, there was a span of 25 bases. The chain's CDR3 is CASSLGISGASTLAYGYTF. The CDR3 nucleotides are TGTGCCAGCAGCTTAGGAATTTCGGGGGCCTCAACATTGGCCTATGGCTACACCTTC.

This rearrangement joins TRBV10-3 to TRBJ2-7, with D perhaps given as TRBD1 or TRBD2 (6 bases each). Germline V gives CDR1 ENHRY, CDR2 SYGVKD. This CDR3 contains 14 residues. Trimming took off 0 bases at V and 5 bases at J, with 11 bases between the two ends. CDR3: CAISESNREDEQYF. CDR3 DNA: TGTGCCATCAGTGAGTCGAACAGGGAGGACGAGCAGTACTTC.

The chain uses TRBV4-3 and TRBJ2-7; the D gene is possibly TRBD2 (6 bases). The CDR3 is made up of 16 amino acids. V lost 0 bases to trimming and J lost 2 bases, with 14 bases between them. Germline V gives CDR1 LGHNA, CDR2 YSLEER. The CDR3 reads CASSQEYGGIAYEQYF. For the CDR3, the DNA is TGCGCCAGCAGCCAAGAGTACGGGGGAATCGCCTACGAGCAGTACTTC.

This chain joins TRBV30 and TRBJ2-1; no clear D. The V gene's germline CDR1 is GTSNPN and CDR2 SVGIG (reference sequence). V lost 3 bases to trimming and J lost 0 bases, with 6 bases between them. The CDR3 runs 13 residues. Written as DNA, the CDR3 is TGTGCCTGGAGCACTGACTCCTACAATGAGCAGTTCTTC. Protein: CAWSTDSYNEQFF.

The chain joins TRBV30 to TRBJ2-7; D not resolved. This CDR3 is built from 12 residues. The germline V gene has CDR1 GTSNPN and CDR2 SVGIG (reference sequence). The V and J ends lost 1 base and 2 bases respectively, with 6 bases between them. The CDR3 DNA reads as TGTGCCTGGAGTGGGTATACCTACGAGCAGTACTTC. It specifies CAWSGYTYEQYF.

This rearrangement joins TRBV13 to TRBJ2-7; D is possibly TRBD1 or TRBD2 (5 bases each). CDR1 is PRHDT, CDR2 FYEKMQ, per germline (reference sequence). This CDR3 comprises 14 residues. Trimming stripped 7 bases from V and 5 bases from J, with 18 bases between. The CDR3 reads CASNSGRAYNEQYF. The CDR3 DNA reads TGTGCCAGCAACTCGGGGCGGGCATATAACGAGCAGTACTTC.